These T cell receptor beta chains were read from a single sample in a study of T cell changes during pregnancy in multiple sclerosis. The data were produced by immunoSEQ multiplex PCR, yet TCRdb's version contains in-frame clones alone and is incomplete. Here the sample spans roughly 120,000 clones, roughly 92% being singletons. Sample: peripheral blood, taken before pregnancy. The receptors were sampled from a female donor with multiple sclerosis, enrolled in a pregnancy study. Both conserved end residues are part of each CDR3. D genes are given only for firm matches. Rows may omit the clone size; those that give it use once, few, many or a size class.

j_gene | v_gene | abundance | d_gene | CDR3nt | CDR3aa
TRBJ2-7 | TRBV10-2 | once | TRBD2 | TGCGCCAGCAGTGAGTCGGCGGGGGGCGCCAAATACGAGCAGTACTTC | CASSESAGGAKYEQYF
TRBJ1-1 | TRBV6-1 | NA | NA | TGTGCCACGTCAACGGTAACTGAAGCTTTCTTT | CATSTVTEAFF
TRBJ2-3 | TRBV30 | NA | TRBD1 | TGTGCCTGGAGTGCCGACAGGGGGCGCACAGATACGCAGTATTTT | CAWSADRGRTDTQYF
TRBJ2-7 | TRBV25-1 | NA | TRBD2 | TGTGCCAGCAGCGCGGACCTCGGGGGGGCGGAGCAGTACTTC | CASSADLGGAEQYF
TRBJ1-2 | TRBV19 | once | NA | TGTGCCAGTAGTCTGGACAGATATGGCTACACCTTC | CASSLDRYGYTF
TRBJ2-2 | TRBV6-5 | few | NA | TGTGCCAGCAGTGATGGGTCCGGGGCCGGGGAGCTGTTTTTT | CASSDGSGAGELFF
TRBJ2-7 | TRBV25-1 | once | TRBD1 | TGTGCCAGTAAACAGGGGCGCGAGCAGTACTTC | CASKQGREQYF
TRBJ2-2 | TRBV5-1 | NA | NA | TGCGCCAGCCCGGGGAACACCGGGGAGCTGTTTTTT | CASPGNTGELFF
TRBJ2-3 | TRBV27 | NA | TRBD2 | TGTGCCAGCAGTTTAAGAGGTACTAGCGGGTTTCGCACAGATACGCAGTATTTT | CASSLRGTSGFRTDTQYF
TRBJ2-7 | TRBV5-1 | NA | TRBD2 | TGCGCCAGCAGCTTGGCTTTGGGACTAGCAAGTGAGCAGTACTTC | CASSLALGLASEQYF